The 28 T cell receptor beta chains presented below share a single source sample, sequenced in a study of cytomegalovirus exposure and HLA in healthy donors. The PCR had 60 Vbeta and 13 Jbeta primers. Method: immunoSEQ multiplex PCR; TCRdb's copy keeps in-frame clones and lacks some. The data hold roughly 150,000 clones, with roughly 70% observed a single time. Material for sequencing was PBMCs. These receptors all come from a young woman in good health and CMV-seropositive.

V is TRBV19 and J is TRBJ1-1, with a weak D call TRBD1 (5 bases). The V end lost 1 base, the J end lost 0 bases, and 15 bases lay between the germline ends. The CDR3 is 17 amino acids. Germline lookup yields CDR1 LNHDA and CDR2 SQIVND (reference sequence). DNA for the CDR3: TGTGCCAGTAGTATAGGTACAGGAGCAAGGATGAACACTGAAGCTTTCTTT. It translates to CASSIGTGARMNTEAFF.

The chain combines TRBV2 with TRBJ1-2; perhaps TRBD1 as D (5 bases). This CDR3 has 14 amino acids. Germline lookup yields CDR1 SNHLY and CDR2 FYNNEI. V shed 4 bases and J shed 4 bases, with 13 bases lying between them. DNA of the CDR3: TGTGCCAGCAGTGGATTAGGGGCGATCTATGGCTACACCTTC. Its protein is CASSGLGAIYGYTF.

Note on this clone: Sequence at one end of the junction differs from germline and may be a read error. In the same sample, other DNA sequences code for this CDR3. V and J are TRBV15 and TRBJ1-4; maybe TRBD1 (6 bases). In germline, CDR1 is LNHNV, CDR2 YYDKDF (reference sequence). The CDR3 length is 15 residues. The CDR3 DNA follows: TGTGCCACCAGCAGAGAGTATGAGGGGGATGAAAAACTGTTCTTT. Residues: CATSREYEGDEKLFF.

The chain couples TRBV6-1 to TRBJ2-4; 7 nucleotides agree with TRBD2. V shed 6 bases and J 2 bases; nucleotides not matched to a gene: 7. The CDR3 has 15 residues. Germline CDR1 MNHNS, CDR2 SASEGT. CDR3: CASREREGTKNIQYF. In nucleotides, the CDR3 is TGTGCCAGCAGGGAAAGGGAGGGAACCAAAAACATTCAGTACTTC.

The rearrangement links TRBV5-6 to TRBJ2-3, with 10 bases aligning to TRBD1. CDR1 and CDR2 from the germline V gene are SGHDT and YYEEEE. CDR3 length equals 15 residues. Trimming took 0 bases from V and 5 from J; bases not matched to a gene: 3. In DNA form, the CDR3 reads TGTGCCAGCAGCTTGGCAGGACAGGGGGTAGATACGCAGTATTTT. It is translated as CASSLAGQGVDTQYF. Based on the CDR3 plus reference TRBV5-6 and TRBJ2-3, the full variable domain is DAGVTQSPTHLIKTRGQQVTLRCSPKSGHDTVSWYQQALGQGPQFIFQYYEEEERQRGNFPDRFSGHQFPNYSSELNVNALLLGDSALYLCASSLAGQGVDTQYFGPGTRLTVL.

The sample holds a few counts of this clone. This chain joins TRBV4-3 and TRBJ1-3; D uncertain. The V end lost 0 bases, the J end lost 0 bases, and 12 bases lay between the germline ends. The CDR3 contains 17 residues. The V gene's germline CDR1 is LGHNA and CDR2 YSLEER. As DNA, the CDR3 is TGCGCCAGCAGCCAAGAGGATCAGTCTAGCTCTGGAAACACCATATATTTT. This translates into CASSQEDQSSSGNTIYF.

V and J are TRBV19 and TRBJ2-7; D is unclear. The CDR3 length is 14 residues. Germline loops: CDR1 LNHDA, CDR2 SQIVND (reference sequence). V was cut by 3 bases and J by 2 bases, with 11 bases left in between. The CDR3, as DNA: TGTGCCAGTAGTATTTGGGCAGGCCCCTACGAGCAGTACTTC. The encoded protein is CASSIWAGPYEQYF.

The genes are TRBV5-4 and TRBJ2-7; 9 bases line up with TRBD2. The V gene end was trimmed by 5 bases and the J gene end by 3 bases; junction bases not matched to a gene: 12. CDR1 and CDR2 (germline): SGHNT, YYREEE (reference sequence). CDR3 length equals 16 residues. The CDR3 DNA is TGTGCCAGCAGTCGAGACCTAGCGGGGCTAAACTACGAGCAGTACTTC. Its protein product is CASSRDLAGLNYEQYF.

The rearrangement uses TRBV6-5 and TRBJ1-4; D ambiguous. The CDR3 runs 15 residues. In germline, CDR1 is MNHEY, CDR2 SVGAGI. Trimming pared 5 bases from V and 7 bases from J, leaving 17 bases between. This chain's CDR3 is CASSNDIGNIEKLFF. The CDR3 DNA reads TGTGCCAGCAGTAATGATATCGGGAACATTGAAAAACTGTTTTTT.

The rearrangement joins TRBV6-5 to TRBJ1-2, with a tentative D call TRBD1 (5 bases). Between the trimmed V and J ends, which lost 5 bases and 8 bases, there was a span of 12 bases. Germline values: CDR1 MNHEY, CDR2 SVGAGI. The CDR3 has 12 amino acids. CDR3 coding DNA: TGTGCCAGCAGTCGACAGAAAGGCGGCTACACCTTC. Amino acid sequence: CASSRQKGGYTF.

The CDR3 reads CASSIRRTVNEKLFF. The CDR3 nucleotides are TGTGCCAGCAGTATTAGGAGGACAGTTAATGAAAAACTGTTTTTT. The chain recombines TRBV28 with TRBJ1-4, with a weak D call TRBD1 (6 bases). This CDR3 is built from 15 residues. V was cut by 5 bases and J by 4 bases, with 14 bases left in between. Looked up from germline, CDR1 is MDHEN and CDR2 is SYDVKM.

This chain connects TRBV6-6 to TRBJ2-1; 11 nucleotides align to TRBD2. Trimming removed 3 bases from V and 7 bases from J; junction bases left unmatched: 5. Germline lookup yields CDR1 MNHNY and CDR2 SVGAGI (reference sequence). The CDR3 covers 15 residues. CDR3 in amino acids: CASSYALAGDNEQFF. CDR3 DNA sequence: TGTGCCAGCAGTTATGCACTAGCGGGGGATAATGAGCAGTTCTTC.

The chain recombines TRBV28 with TRBJ2-7; 10 bases fit TRBD1. V trimming: 8 bases; J trimming: 3 bases; junction bases outside the gene matches: 10. There are 15 residues in the CDR3. Germline V lookup: CDR1 MDHEN, CDR2 SYDVKM. CDR3: CASETGTGEFYEQYF. In DNA form, the CDR3 reads TGTGCCAGCGAGACCGGGACAGGGGAATTCTACGAGCAGTACTTC.

Note on this clone: The junction and the germline gene differ at one end; a read error may be behind it. The rearrangement uses TRBV7-7 and TRBJ2-2; possible D gene TRBD1, 6 bases. CDR1 SSHAT and CDR2 FNYEAQ come from the germline V gene (reference sequence). This CDR3 contains 17 residues. The CDR3 region is CASSLSPGAPNTGELFF. The CDR3 DNA is TGTGCTAGCAGTTTATCCCCAGGGGCCCCGAACACCGGGGAGCTGTTTTTT.

The V and J genes are TRBV5-1 and TRBJ1-1; 8 nucleotides align to TRBD1. This CDR3 spans 15 amino acids. The trim removed 3 bases at V and 1 base at J, leaving 5 bases unmatched. The germline V gene encodes CDR1 SGHRS and CDR2 YFSETQ. CDR3 protein: CASSSFGTGNTEAFF. CDR3 DNA: TGCGCCAGCAGCTCCTTCGGGACAGGGAACACTGAAGCTTTCTTT.

This clone was seen a handful of times. V is TRBV7-2 and J is TRBJ2-3; 12 bases are a match to TRBD2. The CDR3 is 14 amino acids. V dropped 4 bases and J dropped 8; count of bases not matched to a gene: 4. CDR1 and CDR2 from the germline V gene are SGHTA and FQGNSA. CDR3: CASSSSGGATTQYF. Written as DNA, the CDR3 is TGTGCCAGCAGCTCTAGCGGGGGGGCCACTACGCAGTATTTT.

The J gene is TRBJ2-3, the V gene TRBV5-1, with 11 bases fitting TRBD1. V was clipped by 5 bases and J by 3 bases; unmatched bases: 8. This CDR3 is 16 amino acids long. Germline CDR1 and CDR2: SGHRS and YFSETQ. The CDR3 reads CASSFLGTGGTDTQYF. Written as DNA, the CDR3 is TGCGCCAGCAGTTTCTTAGGGACAGGGGGAACAGATACGCAGTATTTT.

V and J are TRBV21-1 and TRBJ1-1; the listed D gene, TRBD1, was not tested against the DNA. TRBV21-1 is described as a pseudogene. The CDR3 has 12 residues. The CDR3 protein is CASSKNSTEAFF. The DNA of the CDR3 is TGTGCCAGCAGCAAGAACAGCACTGAAGCTTTCTTT.

This clone was recorded a few times. The CDR3 DNA is TGTGCCAGCAGCCCCGGGGGTGGCCAGGACACTGAAGCTTTCTTT. It specifies CASSPGGGQDTEAFF. The chain uses TRBV5-4 and TRBJ1-1; weak D call: TRBD1 (5 bases). The germline CDR1 and CDR2 sequences are SGHNT and YYREEE (reference sequence). The V gene lost 4 bases and the J gene lost 3 bases, with 16 bases spanning the gap. The CDR3 spans 15 residues.

This chain uses TRBV2 with TRBJ2-4; tentatively, D is TRBD2 (6 bases). CDR3 length equals 15 residues. V dropped 4 bases and J dropped 8 bases, with 18 bases sitting between them. Germline CDR1 and CDR2: SNHLY and FYNNEI. The CDR3 coding sequence is TGTGCCAGCAGTGTCATCGGATCGGGGGTGGACATTCAGTACTTC. This encodes CASSVIGSGVDIQYF.

This chain connects TRBV7-2 to TRBJ1-3; D is undetermined. Germline V gives CDR1 SGHTA, CDR2 FQGNSA. The germline V and J ends were trimmed by 0 bases and 4 bases, with 10 bases remaining between them. The CDR3 is 15 residues long. The CDR3 spells CASSLAFESGNTIYF. The CDR3, as DNA: TGTGCCAGCAGCTTAGCGTTCGAGTCCGGAAACACCATATATTTT.

This clone was counted a single time. CDR3 residues: CASSLSDQGYEQYF. CDR3 DNA sequence: TGTGCCAGCAGTTTATCAGACCAGGGCTACGAGCAGTACTTC. The J gene is TRBJ2-7, the V gene TRBV27; weak D call: TRBD1 (5 bases). Germline V gene data show CDR1 as MNHEY and CDR2 as SMNVEV (reference sequence). V was clipped by 0 bases and J by 3 bases, with 9 bases between them. The CDR3 is 14 amino acids.

The chain joins TRBV4-2 to TRBJ2-1, with TRBD2 identical over 10 bases. Germline V gene sequence: CDR1 LGHNA, CDR2 YNFKEQ. V lost 1 base and J lost 4; bases outside the gene matches: 4. This CDR3 has 16 amino acids. This chain's CDR3 is CASSQGTSGSYNEQFF. DNA for the CDR3: TGTGCCAGCAGCCAAGGGACTAGCGGCTCTTACAATGAGCAGTTCTTC.

The chain carries TRBV7-2 and TRBJ2-1, with 9 bases aligning to TRBD2. Trimming cost V 6 bases and J 3 bases; bases outside gene matches: 6. This CDR3 comprises 15 residues. Germline CDR1 reads SGHTA; CDR2 reads FQGNSA. CDR3 bases: TGTGCCAGCAGGTCTGCGGGGGGGAACTACAATGAGCAGTTCTTC. Its protein is CASRSAGGNYNEQFF.

The CDR3 sequence is CASSSQGGLFSGANVLTF. The CDR3 coding sequence is TGTGCCAGCAGCTCTCAGGGCGGCCTTTTTTCTGGGGCCAACGTCCTGACTTTC. The V and J genes are TRBV7-6 and TRBJ2-6; possibly TRBD1 for D (5 bases). Per germline, CDR1 SGHVS and CDR2 FNYEAQ. This CDR3 is 18 amino acids long. Trimming removed 4 bases at V and 1 base at J, with 17 bases between.

The rearrangement links TRBV19 to TRBJ2-2, with TRBD1 matching 8 bases. The germline V gene has CDR1 LNHDA and CDR2 SQIVND (reference sequence). The CDR3 is made up of 16 amino acids. Trimming cost V 5 bases and J 4 bases; bases outside gene matches: 9. CDR3 bases: TGTGCCAGTAGTCACCCCGCCGGGACAGGCACCGGGGAGCTGTTTTTT. Translating gives CASSHPAGTGTGELFF.

The chain joins TRBV29-1 to TRBJ2-7, with D unresolved. Germline assignment: CDR1 SQVTM and CDR2 ANQGSEA. The CDR3 spans 13 residues. The V and J ends lost 2 bases and 2 bases respectively, with 10 bases between them. The CDR3 here is CSVEKAATYEQYF. For the CDR3, the DNA is TGCAGCGTTGAAAAGGCGGCTACCTACGAGCAGTACTTC.

This chain links TRBV6-1 with TRBJ1-6; D is perhaps TRBD1 (5 bases). The CDR3 covers 15 residues. Germline lookup yields CDR1 MNHNS and CDR2 SASEGT. With 1 base removed from V and 8 bases from J, the gap between germline ends came to 12 bases. CDR3 nucleotide sequence: TGTGCCAGCAGTGAAGTGGGCAGGGTAGATTCACCCCTCCACTTT. Amino acid sequence: CASSEVGRVDSPLHF.